This T cell receptor beta chain was sequenced during a study of blood T cell repertoires in COVID-19 (dated by TCRdb to the early 2020s). Background for the entire study: The collaborator samples originated in the United States, Italy and Spain and spanned the acute and convalescent phases of COVID-19. The prospective study material was composed of cDNA or gDNA derived from T cells, B-cell-depleted T cells, or PBMCs. Deeply sampled blood TCRbeta repertoires from subjects exposed to, actively infected with, or recovered from COVID-19 were included in the dataset. A freely available public database, intended as a resource for researchers studying the immune response to SARS-CoV-2, is where the repertoires were released. Samples were obtained from the ongoing ImmuneRACE study (first 160 participants) and from approximately 1,200 subjects provided by 6 global collaborators. Nearly every sample came with metadata listing a de-identified subject ID, COVID-19 status, age in years and sex. Where available, HLA class I and class II types were taken from metadata supplied by the sample provider and were not determined by assay-based typing. The study at large found these results: How much clinical and demographic metadata was included differed by source and by participant, and the metadata was provided uncurated.

The germline V gene sets CDR1 to SGHDN and CDR2 to FVKESK. The CDR3 sequence holds 15 residues, the cysteine and phenylalanine included. CDR3 DNA is the only sequence kept; it has 45 bases, read in frame from the first base. The trim is 0 bases for V and 0 bases for J, with a gap of 8 bases between the germline ends. TCRbeta CDR3 regions were amplified from genomic DNA by means of the immunoSEQ Assay, a bias-controlled multiplex PCR. Per the original workflow: Within the assay, amplification of reference gene primers was used to estimate how many nucleated cells each sample contained. To quantify the absolute abundance of each unique TCRbeta CDR3 rearrangement, sequence reads were collapsed and filtered. Productive Simpson clonality was computed per sample as the square root of Simpson's diversity index over productive rearrangements. The table comes from immuneACCESS by way of TCRdb, which keeps in-frame sequences with V and J called. Part of the clones is missing from these tables; in studies checked, under half for an unresolved V gene and the rest for unknown reasons. The V and J calls and clone size were taken over from that table, and D and trimming were inferred from the DNA. The sample table records 100,000 to 120,000 clones; about 85% of these occur just once. The ten largest clonotypes hold less than 15% of the sample.

Points on this clone: The antigen this receptor binds is unknown. One base away there is no much larger clone; base qualities are not given.

The collaborating institutions used their own protocols to collect whole blood in K2EDTA tubes. For TCRbeta analysis, collaborators shipped samples in one of three forms: frozen whole blood, isolated PBMCs, or DNA extracted from either of those sample types. This sequence was found in a human donor in a cohort sampled during active COVID-19. Sequencing was carried out using peripheral blood. The V and J segments used are TRBV14 and TRBJ1-1, with no D gene named confidently. The DNA sequence is TGTGCCAGCAGCCAAGAATGGCAACTGAACACTGAAGCTTTCTTT. Translated, it reads CASSQEWQLNTEAFF.